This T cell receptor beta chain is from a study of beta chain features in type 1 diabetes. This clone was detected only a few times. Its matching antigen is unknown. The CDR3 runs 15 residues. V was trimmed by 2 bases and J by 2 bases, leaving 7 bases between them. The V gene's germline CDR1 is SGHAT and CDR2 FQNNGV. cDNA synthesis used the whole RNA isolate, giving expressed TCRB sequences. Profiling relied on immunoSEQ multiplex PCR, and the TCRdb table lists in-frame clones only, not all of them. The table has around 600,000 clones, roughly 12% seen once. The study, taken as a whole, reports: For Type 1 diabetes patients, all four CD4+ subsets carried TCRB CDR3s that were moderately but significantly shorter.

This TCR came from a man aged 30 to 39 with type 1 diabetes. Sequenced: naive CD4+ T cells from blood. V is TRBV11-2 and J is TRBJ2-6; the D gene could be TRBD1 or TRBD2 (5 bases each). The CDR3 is CASSLLGAGANVLTF. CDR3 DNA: TGTGCCAGCAGCTTATTGGGGGCTGGGGCCAACGTCCTGACTTTC.